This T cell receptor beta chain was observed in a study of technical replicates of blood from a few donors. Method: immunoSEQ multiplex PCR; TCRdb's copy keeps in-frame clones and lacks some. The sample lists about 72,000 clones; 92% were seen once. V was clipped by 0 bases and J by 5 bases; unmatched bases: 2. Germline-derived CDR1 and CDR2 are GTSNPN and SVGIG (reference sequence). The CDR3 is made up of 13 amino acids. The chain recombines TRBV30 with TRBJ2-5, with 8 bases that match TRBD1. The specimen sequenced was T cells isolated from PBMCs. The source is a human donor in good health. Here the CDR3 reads CAWSVTGGETQYF. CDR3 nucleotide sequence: TGTGCCTGGAGTGTAACAGGGGGGGAGACCCAGTACTTC. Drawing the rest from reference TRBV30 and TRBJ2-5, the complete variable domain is SQTIHQWPATLVQPVGSPLSLECTVEGTSNPNLYWYRQAAGRGLQLLFYSVGIGQISSEVPQNLSASRPQDRQFILSSKKLLLSDSGFYLCAWSVTGGETQYFGPGTRLLVL.